The TCR beta chain described here comes from a study of shared clonotypes between healthy human individuals. As for the study in general: Sampling drew on donors who were a couple of women and a few men aged 18 to 49.

The protocol was immunoSEQ multiplex PCR, while the TCRdb copy is restricted to in-frame clones and leaves out a portion. The data show roughly 520,000 clones, approximately 95% seen once. With respect to this clone: Antigen unknown.

J gave up 4 bases and V 5 bases, and 7 bases lay outside the gene matches. Germline values: CDR1 SGHRS, CDR2 YFSETQ. This CDR3 spans 15 amino acids. Overall study findings and caveats: Donors were few, which limited the genetic and exposure-history diversity represented. The sharing of 4.5% to 5.5% of naive CD4 clonotypes was seen across a few donors.

This sequence originates from a woman aged 30 to 39 in good health. V usage is TRBV5-1 and J usage is TRBJ2-2; 8 bases map to TRBD1. The sequenced sample was naive CD4+ T cells sorted from blood. Regarding subset: CD45RA+ positively selected. The CDR3 DNA is TGCGCCAGCAGACCGGGACAGGTGGGCACCGGGGAGCTGTTTTTT. The encoded protein is CASRPGQVGTGELFF.